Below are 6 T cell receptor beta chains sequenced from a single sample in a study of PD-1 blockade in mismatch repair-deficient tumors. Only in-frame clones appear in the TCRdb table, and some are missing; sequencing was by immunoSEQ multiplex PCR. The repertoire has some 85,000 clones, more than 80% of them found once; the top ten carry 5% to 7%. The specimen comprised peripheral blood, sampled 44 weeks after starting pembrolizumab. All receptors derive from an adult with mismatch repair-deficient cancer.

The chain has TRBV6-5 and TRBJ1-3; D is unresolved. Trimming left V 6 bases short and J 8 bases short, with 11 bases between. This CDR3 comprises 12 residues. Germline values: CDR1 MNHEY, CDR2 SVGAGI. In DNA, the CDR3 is TGTGCCAGCAGAGCAACGGTGGACACCATATATTTT. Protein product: CASRATVDTIYF.

The CDR3 here is CASSLRGSGFHNEQFF. The CDR3 nucleotides read TGTGCCAGCAGCCTGAGGGGTAGCGGGTTCCACAATGAGCAGTTCTTC. V and J are TRBV11-2 and TRBJ2-1; 7 bases line up with TRBD2. The junction had 12 bases not matched to a gene; V was cut back by 5 bases and J by 5 bases. CDR1 and CDR2 from the germline V gene are SGHAT and FQNNGV. The CDR3 sequence is 16 residues long.

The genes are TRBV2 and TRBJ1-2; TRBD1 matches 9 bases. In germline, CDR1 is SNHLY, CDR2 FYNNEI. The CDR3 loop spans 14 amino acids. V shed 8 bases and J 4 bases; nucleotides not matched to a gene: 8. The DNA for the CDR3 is TGTGCCAGCGCAAAGACAGGGGGGGGCTATGGCTACACCTTC. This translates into CASAKTGGGYGYTF. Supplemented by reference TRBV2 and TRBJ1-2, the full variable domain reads EPEVTQTPSHQVTQMGQEVILRCVPISNHLYFYWYRQILGQKVEFLVSFYNNEISEKSEIFDDQFSVERPDGSNFTLKIRSTKLEDSAMYFCASAKTGGGYGYTFGSGTRLTVV.

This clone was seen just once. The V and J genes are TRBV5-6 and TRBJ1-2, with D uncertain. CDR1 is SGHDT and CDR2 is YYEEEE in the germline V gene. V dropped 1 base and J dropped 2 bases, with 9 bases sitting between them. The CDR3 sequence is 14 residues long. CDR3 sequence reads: CASSLSDSNYGYTF. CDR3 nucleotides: TGTGCCAGCAGCTTGTCCGATTCCAACTATGGCTACACCTTC.

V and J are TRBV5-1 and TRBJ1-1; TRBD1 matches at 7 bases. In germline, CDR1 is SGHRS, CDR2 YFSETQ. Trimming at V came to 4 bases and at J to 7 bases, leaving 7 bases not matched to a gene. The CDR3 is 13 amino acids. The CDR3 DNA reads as TGCGCCAGCAGCCCACAGGGGAGGGGTGAAGCTTTCTTT. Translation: CASSPQGRGEAFF. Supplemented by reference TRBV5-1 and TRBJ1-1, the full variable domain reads KAGVTQTPRYLIKTRGQQVTLSCSPISGHRSVSWYQQTPGQGLQFLFEYFSETQRNKGNFPGRFSGRQFSNSRSEMNVSTLELGDSALYLCASSPQGRGEAFFGQGTRLTVV.

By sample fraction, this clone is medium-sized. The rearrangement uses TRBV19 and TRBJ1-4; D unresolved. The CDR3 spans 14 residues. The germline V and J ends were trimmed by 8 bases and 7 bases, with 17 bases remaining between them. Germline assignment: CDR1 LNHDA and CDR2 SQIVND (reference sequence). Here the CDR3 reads CASGDRALREKLFF. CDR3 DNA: TGTGCCAGTGGGGATAGGGCACTACGTGAAAAACTGTTTTTT.